The 10 T cell receptor beta chains in this list originate from one sample, sequenced in a study of blood T cell repertoires in COVID-19. Sequencing used immunoSEQ multiplex PCR; TCRdb keeps in-frame clones, though not all of them. The sample has 170,000 or so clones, more than 85% seen once; the top ten hold 2.5% to 3.5%. Sequenced sample: peripheral blood. Receptors were obtained from a man in his forties with active or convalescent COVID-19.

This clone was seen a handful of times. The chain couples TRBV30 to TRBJ1-3; no reliable D call. This CDR3 has 14 residues. The germline CDR1 and CDR2 sequences are GTSNPN and SVGIG (reference sequence). The V and J ends lost 2 bases and 1 base respectively, with 9 bases between them. CDR3 amino acids: CAWSLERSGNTIYF. For the CDR3, the DNA is TGTGCCTGGAGTTTAGAACGATCTGGAAACACCATATATTTT.

This clone turned up a few times. This chain joins TRBV5-8 and TRBJ2-7, with D hard to call. CDR3 length: 11 residues. Germline CDR1 SGHTS, CDR2 YDEGEE. Trimming pared 4 bases from V and 4 bases from J, leaving 6 bases between. The chain's CDR3 is CASSPPYEQYF. The CDR3 region has the DNA TGTGCCAGCAGCCCCCCTTACGAGCAGTACTTC. Together with reference TRBV5-8 and TRBJ2-7, the CDR3 gives the full variable domain: EAGVTQSPTHLIKTRGQQATLRCSPISGHTSVYWYQQALGLGLQFLLWYDEGEERNRGNFPPRFSGRQFPNYSSELNVNALELEDSALYLCASSPPYEQYFGPGTRLTVT.

This clone was recorded a few times. J is TRBJ1-5 and V is TRBV7-8, with D tentatively TRBD1 (5 bases). Germline assignment: CDR1 SGHVS and CDR2 FQNEAQ. The CDR3 runs 15 residues. Trimming pared 4 bases from V and 2 bases from J, leaving 12 bases between. CDR3 in DNA: TGTGCCAGCAGCTACCGTAGGGGTGGCAATCAGCCCCAGCATTTT. Translation gives CASSYRRGGNQPQHF.

The J gene is TRBJ1-1, the V gene TRBV9; D is undetermined. This CDR3 is built from 14 residues. V was shortened by 0 bases and J by 2 bases, with 8 bases between the two germline ends. Germline V gene lookup returns CDR1 SGDLS and CDR2 YYNGEE. CDR3 coding DNA: TGTGCCAGCAGCGTAGCTGAGGGTAACACTGAAGCTTTCTTT. Translating gives CASSVAEGNTEAFF. The full variable domain, in which reference TRBV9 and TRBJ1-1 provide the parts outside the CDR3, is DSGVTQTPKHLITATGQRVTLRCSPRSGDLSVYWYQQSLDQGLQFLIQYYNGEERAKGNILERFSAQQFPDLHSELNLSSLELGDSALYFCASSVAEGNTEAFFGQGTRLTVV.

This clone came up once. The V and J genes are TRBV2 and TRBJ1-2, with D possibly TRBD1 on 6 matching bases. The CDR3 is 14 residues long. V lost 2 bases to trimming and J lost 4 bases, with 11 bases between them. Germline CDR1 is SNHLY and CDR2 is FYNNEI. CDR3: CASSEPGAIYGYTF. CDR3 nucleotide sequence: TGTGCCAGCAGTGAACCAGGGGCGATCTATGGCTACACCTTC.

The genes are TRBV7-2 and TRBJ2-5, with a weak D call TRBD2 (5 bases). CDR1 and CDR2 (germline): SGHTA, FQGNSA. This CDR3 has 15 amino acids. The V end was cut by 5 bases, the J end by 9 bases, with 22 bases between. The CDR3: CASSPPKPPLGAQYF. The DNA for the CDR3 is TGTGCCAGCAGCCCCCCGAAACCTCCCCTCGGGGCCCAGTACTTC. Full variable domain (missing parts from reference TRBV7-2 and TRBJ2-5): GAGVSQSPSNKVTEKGKDVELRCDPISGHTALYWYRQSLGQGLEFLIYFQGNSAPDKSGLPSDRFSAERTGGSVSTLTIQRTQQEDSAVYLCASSPPKPPLGAQYFGPGTRLLVL.

CDR3 in amino acids: CASNNPSGTNQPQHF. CDR3 DNA sequence: TGTGCCAGTAACAACCCTTCAGGTACCAATCAGCCCCAGCATTTT. This chain connects TRBV19 to TRBJ1-5; D uncertain. Trimming removed 7 bases from V and 3 bases from J, with 16 bases in between. The CDR3 contains 15 residues. Germline lookup yields CDR1 LNHDA and CDR2 SQIVND (reference sequence).

V is TRBV2 and J is TRBJ1-1; D is unclear. CDR1 and CDR2 from the germline V gene are SNHLY and FYNNEI. The CDR3 sequence is 15 residues long. The V end was cut by 2 bases, the J end by 4 bases, with 14 bases between. CDR3: CASSEMSVDFTEAFF. In DNA, the CDR3 is TGTGCCAGCAGTGAAATGTCTGTGGACTTCACTGAAGCTTTCTTT.

This clone was seen a handful of times. The chain couples TRBV5-6 to TRBJ2-3; D is uncertain. Germline CDR1 and CDR2: SGHDT and YYEEEE. The CDR3 length is 12 residues. V gave up 2 bases and J gave up 6 bases, with 7 bases separating them. The CDR3 sequence is CASSFSADTQYF. The CDR3 bases are TGTGCCAGCAGCTTTTCAGCGGATACGCAGTATTTT.

The chain carries TRBV5-1 and TRBJ2-3; D possibly corresponds to TRBD1 (6 bases). V lost 5 bases, J lost 6 bases, and 19 bases lay in between. The CDR3 is 15 residues long. Germline CDR1 SGHRS, CDR2 YFSETQ. This chain's CDR3 is CASRGQGHRIDTQYF. In nucleotides, the CDR3 is TGCGCCAGCAGAGGGCAGGGGCACCGTATTGATACGCAGTATTTT. Using reference TRBV5-1 and TRBJ2-3 for the parts outside the CDR3, the full variable domain is KAGVTQTPRYLIKTRGQQVTLSCSPISGHRSVSWYQQTPGQGLQFLFEYFSETQRNKGNFPGRFSGRQFSNSRSEMNVSTLELGDSALYLCASRGQGHRIDTQYFGPGTRLTVL.